These 28 T cell receptor beta chains share one sample of origin, sequenced in a study of T-cell memory formation after mild COVID-19. Each CDR3 protein is one row after TCRdb ran MiXCR on the 5' RACE reads. The sample yields under 450,000 distinct CDR3 sequences, about an eighth seen once. The sample comprised PBMCs or a T cell subset sorted from them (not recorded which). The origin of the receptors is a young man who had mild COVID-19 (a few samples of this study predate the infection). Cell type and time point are not known.

The table lists this clonotype with a few counts. The V call is TRBV24-1, the J call TRBJ2-3; D ambiguous. The length of the CDR3 is 12 residues. CDR1 is KGHDR, CDR2 SFDVKD, per germline. V dropped 4 bases and J dropped 2 bases, with 3 bases sitting between them. Here the CDR3 reads CATSDSTDTQYF. CDR3 DNA: TGTGCCACCAGTGACTCCACAGATACGCAGTATTTT.

Ten or more counts support this clonotype. The chain carries TRBV6-6 and TRBJ2-5; D may be TRBD2 (5 bases). V was cut by 1 base and J by 3 bases, with 12 bases left in between. Per the germline V gene, CDR1 is MNHNY and CDR2 is SVGAGI (reference sequence). There are 15 residues in the CDR3. CDR3 coding DNA: TGTGCCAGCAGTTACTGGCGGGCGGCAGAAGAGACCCAGTACTTC. Translation gives CASSYWRAAEETQYF.

The chain carries TRBV4-1 and TRBJ2-1; 11 bases are a match to TRBD2. Germline V gene lookup returns CDR1 MGHRA and CDR2 YSYEKL. The CDR3 consists of 16 residues. J gave up 4 bases and V 5 bases, and 7 bases lay outside the gene matches. CDR3 amino acids: CASSSGTSGHYNEQFF. Written as DNA, the CDR3 is TGCGCCAGCAGCTCCGGGACTAGCGGACATTACAATGAGCAGTTCTTC.

The chain couples TRBV19 to TRBJ1-1; 8 bases map to TRBD1. The germline V gene has CDR1 LNHDA and CDR2 SQIVND (reference sequence). Trimming removed 6 bases from V and 4 bases from J; junction bases left unmatched: 4. The CDR3 is made up of 13 amino acids. The CDR3 DNA follows: TGTGCCAGTAGAGACAGGGGTTCCACTGAAGCTTTCTTT. Its protein is CASRDRGSTEAFF.

This clonotype was observed a handful of times. The chain combines TRBV29-1 with TRBJ2-1; D is uncertain. V was clipped by 7 bases and J by 5 bases, with 9 bases between them. Germline assignment: CDR1 SQVTM and CDR2 ANQGSEA. The CDR3 length is 11 residues. CDR3 nucleotide sequence: TGCAGCGCACAGCAGGACAATGAGCAGTTCTTC. It is translated as CSAQQDNEQFF.

This chain connects TRBV11-2 to TRBJ2-1, with D possibly being TRBD2 (7 bases). Germline V gives CDR1 SGHAT, CDR2 FQNNGV. The CDR3 spans 16 residues. Trimming shortened V by 5 bases and J by 7 bases, and 21 bases separated the two germline ends. The CDR3 spells CASSSRLGGALNEQFF. The CDR3, as DNA: TGTGCCAGCAGCAGCAGGTTGGGGGGGGCCCTTAATGAGCAGTTCTTC.

The chain recombines TRBV6-4 with TRBJ2-1; TRBD2 might be the D (5 bases). The length of the CDR3 is 15 residues. With 6 bases removed from V and 0 bases from J, the gap between germline ends came to 12 bases. Germline CDR1 is MRHNA and CDR2 is SNTAGT. The CDR3, as DNA: TGTGCCAGCAGGAGGGAGCCAAGCTCCTACAATGAGCAGTTCTTC. It translates to CASRREPSSYNEQFF.

This clonotype was observed a handful of times. The chain is built from TRBV30 and TRBJ2-1; D gene unclear. CDR3 length: 14 residues. Germline lookup yields CDR1 GTSNPN and CDR2 SVGIG (reference sequence). The V and J ends lost 2 bases and 8 bases respectively, with 16 bases between them. CDR3 protein: CAWSSRLGLDEQFF. In DNA form, the CDR3 reads TGTGCCTGGAGTTCCCGGTTGGGATTGGATGAGCAGTTCTTC.

There are many counts of this clonotype. The V gene is TRBV10-3, the J gene TRBJ2-1; TRBD1 matches 7 bases. Per germline, CDR1 ENHRY and CDR2 SYGVKD. After removal of 7 bases from V and 2 bases from J, the junction contained 5 bases not matched to a gene. The CDR3 runs to 14 residues. The CDR3 region has the DNA TGTGCCATCACGGTTGGGACAGCCTACAATGAGCAGTTCTTC. Its translation: CAITVGTAYNEQFF.

There are a few counts of this clonotype. The J gene is TRBJ2-1, the V gene TRBV11-2, with 13 positions matching TRBD2. Germline V gene sequence: CDR1 SGHAT, CDR2 FQNNGV. The CDR3 is 15 amino acids. Trimming removed 5 bases from V and 14 bases from J; junction bases left unmatched: 12. CDR3 residues: CASSPPTSGGTGEFF. CDR3 nucleotide sequence: TGTGCCAGCAGCCCGCCGACTAGCGGGGGGACTGGGGAGTTCTTC.

This clonotype turned up a few times. The chain joins TRBV29-1 to TRBJ1-1; no firm D call. The ends were cut back, 2 bases at V and 8 bases at J, with 9 bases in the middle. Germline loops: CDR1 SQVTM, CDR2 ANQGSEA. The CDR3 covers 11 residues. This CDR3 reads CSVESELEAFF. As DNA, the CDR3 is TGCAGCGTTGAATCTGAATTAGAAGCTTTCTTT. Together with reference TRBV29-1 and TRBJ1-1, the CDR3 gives the full variable domain: SAVISQKPSRDICQRGTSLTIQCQVDSQVTMMFWYRQQPGQSLTLIATANQGSEATYESGFVIDKFPISRPNLTFSTLTVSNMSPEDSSIYLCSVESELEAFFGQGTRLTVV.

This chain links TRBV25-1 with TRBJ2-5; unclear D gene. V lost 3 bases to trimming and J lost 7 bases, with 6 bases between them. The CDR3 runs 11 residues. The germline V gene encodes CDR1 MGHDK and CDR2 SYGVNS. The CDR3 reads CASSDRGTQYF. In DNA form, the CDR3 reads TGTGCCAGCAGTGATCGTGGGACCCAGTACTTC.

The chain is built from TRBV12-3 or TRBV12-4 and TRBJ2-2; 9 bases are shared with TRBD1. The CDR3 extends over 16 amino acids. V lost 3 bases and J lost 2; bases outside the gene matches: 4. The DNA of the CDR3 is TGTGCCAGCAGTTTCGGGACAGGGTTTAACACCGGGGAGCTGTTTTTT. Its translation is CASSFGTGFNTGELFF.

This clonotype has a handful of counts. The chain couples TRBV7-9 to TRBJ2-1, with D possibly matching TRBD2 (5 bases). CDR1 is SEHNR and CDR2 is FQNEAQ in the germline V gene (reference sequence). V lost 6 bases, J lost 10 bases, and 16 bases lay in between. This CDR3 is built from 13 residues. DNA of the CDR3: TGTGCCAGCAGACCCCCCGCGGGCGGGGAGCAGTTCTTC. Protein product: CASRPPAGGEQFF.

J is TRBJ2-3 and V is TRBV5-4; 8 bases line up with TRBD2. The germline gives CDR1 SGHNT, CDR2 YYREEE (reference sequence). The CDR3 length is 15 residues. V dropped 1 base and J dropped 4; count of bases not matched to a gene: 5. CDR3 residues: CASSLRAGDADTQYF. DNA of the CDR3: TGTGCCAGCAGCTTGAGAGCGGGGGATGCAGATACGCAGTATTTT. The full variable domain, in which reference TRBV5-4 and TRBJ2-3 provide the parts outside the CDR3, is ETGVTQSPTHLIKTRGQQVTLRCSSQSGHNTVSWYQQALGQGPQFIFQYYREEENGRGNFPPRFSGLQFPNYSSELNVNALELDDSALYLCASSLRAGDADTQYFGPGTRLTVL.

The chain uses TRBV6-5 and TRBJ1-1, with D perhaps TRBD1 (5 bases). Trimming took 7 bases from V and 4 from J, leaving 19 bases between them. The germline CDR1 and CDR2 sequences are MNHEY and SVGAGI. The CDR3 is 15 amino acids. DNA of the CDR3: TGTGCCAGCACCTCCCGGTCGGGGCGAGCCACTGAAGCTTTCTTT. It codes for CASTSRSGRATEAFF.

This rearrangement joins TRBV20-1 to TRBJ2-7; weak D call: TRBD2 (6 bases). CDR3 size: 11 residues. Trimming removed 4 bases at V and 7 bases at J, with 11 bases between. CDR1 is DFQATT and CDR2 is SNEGSKA in the germline V gene (reference sequence). CDR3 nucleotide sequence: TGCAGTGCTACACTAGCTCGGGAGCAGTACTTC. Its translation is CSATLAREQYF.

The CDR3 reads CSANGDSEAFF. CDR3 coding DNA: TGCAGTGCTAACGGGGACAGTGAAGCTTTCTTT. This chain joins TRBV20-1 and TRBJ1-1, with TRBD1 matching 7 bases. Germline V gene lookup returns CDR1 DFQATT and CDR2 SNEGSKA (reference sequence). With 4 bases clipped from V and 7 bases from J, the junction kept 3 bases outside the gene matches. This CDR3 region has 11 residues.

The chain joins TRBV6-5 to TRBJ1-1; TRBD1 is a possible D gene (6 bases). Germline V lookup: CDR1 MNHEY, CDR2 SVGAGI. CDR3 length: 15 amino acids. The germline V and J ends were trimmed by 6 bases and 1 base, with 15 bases remaining between them. In nucleotides, the CDR3 is TGTGCCAGCAGAACCCACAGGGTAGCGAACACTGAAGCTTTCTTT. Amino acids: CASRTHRVANTEAFF.

This clonotype has ten or more counts. V gene TRBV12-3 or TRBV12-4 combines with J gene TRBJ1-2; 8 bases agree with TRBD1. V shed 4 bases, J shed 2 bases, and the junction held 3 bases outside the gene matches. The CDR3 loop spans 14 amino acids. This CDR3 reads CASSSQGGNYGYTF. Written as DNA, the CDR3 is TGTGCCAGCAGTTCACAGGGGGGAAACTATGGCTACACCTTC.

This chain connects TRBV4-1 to TRBJ2-3; no clear D gene. CDR3 length: 16 amino acids. Trimming took off 4 bases at V and 2 bases at J, with 16 bases between the two ends. The germline V gene has CDR1 MGHRA and CDR2 YSYEKL. The CDR3 protein is CASSPRNTEATDTQYF. The CDR3 DNA sequence: TGCGCCAGCAGCCCCCGTAATACAGAGGCCACAGATACGCAGTATTTT.

This clonotype was counted ten times or more. V usage is TRBV12-3 or TRBV12-4 and J usage is TRBJ1-4; TRBD1 matches at 7 bases. The V and J ends lost 6 bases and 3 bases, in that order; junction bases with no gene match: 4. The CDR3 is made up of 14 amino acids. The CDR3 protein is CASRRGRANEKLFF. In DNA form, the CDR3 reads TGTGCCAGCAGGAGGGGGCGTGCTAATGAAAAACTGTTTTTT.

This clonotype was seen a few times. The J gene is TRBJ2-2, the V gene TRBV7-9; D ambiguous. The V and J ends lost 8 bases and 7 bases respectively, with 5 bases between them. This CDR3 has 10 residues. Germline CDR1 SEHNR, CDR2 FQNEAQ (reference sequence). CDR3 in amino acids: CASGYGELFF. In DNA, the CDR3 is TGTGCCAGCGGCTACGGGGAGCTGTTTTTT.

A word on this clonotype: Because the CDR3 is missing its conserved closing phenylalanine or tryptophan, this is likely a read error. The DNA is left out, because the CDR3 cannot be placed on it with certainty; the CDR3 is given as TCRdb lists it. The chain joins TRBV5-1 to TRBJ2-5; the DNA was not used to check the table's D call, TRBD2. In germline, CDR1 is SGHRS, CDR2 YFSETQ. The CDR3 spans 13 amino acids, including both terminal residues. CDR3 protein: CASSSGWPGPPTL.

V usage is TRBV7-2 and J usage is TRBJ2-3; D possibly uses TRBD1 or TRBD2 (5 bases each). With 1 base removed from V and 8 bases from J, the gap between germline ends came to 10 bases. Germline V CDR1 and CDR2: SGHTA, FQGNSA. This CDR3 comprises 13 residues. CDR3 region: CASSLEKGSTQYF. For the CDR3, the DNA is TGTGCCAGCAGCTTAGAGAAGGGGAGTACGCAGTATTTT.

This clonotype was observed a handful of times. The rearrangement links TRBV6-5 to TRBJ1-1; possible D gene TRBD1, 5 bases. There are 14 residues in the CDR3. CDR1 and CDR2 (germline): MNHEY, SVGAGI. V lost 5 bases to trimming and J lost 0 bases, with 10 bases between them. The CDR3 nucleotides read TGTGCCAGCAGTCCCGGGACGATGAACACTGAAGCTTTCTTT. Amino acids: CASSPGTMNTEAFF.

Regarding this clonotype: Being one base from a much bigger clone, this may be a read error. This chain joins TRBV7-2 and TRBJ2-5, with D possibly TRBD2 on 5 matching bases. From germline, CDR1 is SGHTA and CDR2 FQGNSA. Between the trimmed V and J ends, which lost 6 bases and 0 bases, there was a span of 11 bases. This CDR3 region has 14 residues. The CDR3 sequence: CASRPVGNQETQYF. In nucleotides, the CDR3 is TGTGCCAGCAGACCAGTCGGGAACCAAGAGACCCAGTACTTC.

This clonotype has more than one count but fewer than ten. The chain joins TRBV9 to TRBJ1-2, with D tentatively TRBD1 (6 bases). This CDR3 is 12 amino acids long. CDR1 is SGDLS and CDR2 is YYNGEE in the germline V gene. V was trimmed by 5 bases and J by 7 bases, leaving 12 bases between them. The CDR3 loop is CASSGGGIGYTF. CDR3 bases: TGTGCCAGCAGTGGAGGGGGAATTGGCTACACCTTC.